These 3 T cell receptor beta chains share one sample of origin, sequenced in a study of PD-1 blockade in classical Hodgkin lymphoma. All trial patients relapsed after autologous stem cell transplantation. Clones were read by immunoSEQ multiplex PCR, and TCRdb kept only the in-frame ones, dropping some. Seen here are almost 100,000 clones, roughly 92% observed once, and the top ten hold about 2.5%. Source: peripheral blood mononuclear cells (PBMCs), taken at baseline. The receptors come from a human donor with classical Hodgkin lymphoma.

The gene calls are TRBV2 and TRBJ2-1; TRBD2 might be the D (5 bases). The CDR3 length is 14 residues. Trimming stripped 5 bases from V and 4 bases from J, with 12 bases between. Per the germline V gene, CDR1 is SNHLY and CDR2 is FYNNEI. The chain's CDR3 is CASSLITSYNEQFF. The CDR3, as DNA: TGTGCCAGCAGTCTGATTACTAGTTACAATGAGCAGTTCTTC.

CDR3 protein: CASSFVGENTEAFF. CDR3 sequence (DNA): TGTGCCAGCAGCTTTGTCGGGGAGAACACTGAAGCTTTCTTT. The chain recombines TRBV7-3 with TRBJ1-1; D is uncertain. The germline V and J ends were trimmed by 3 bases and 1 base, with 9 bases remaining between them. The CDR3 consists of 14 residues. Germline CDR1 SGHTA, CDR2 FQGTGA.

The genes are TRBV18 and TRBJ1-1; TRBD1 matches at 11 bases. The length of the CDR3 is 16 residues. Germline values: CDR1 KGHSH, CDR2 LQKENI. Trimming removed 5 bases from V and 7 bases from J; junction bases left unmatched: 12. In DNA, the CDR3 is TGTGCCAGCTCAAAAGCGGACAGGGGGCTGAAAAGTGAAGCTTTCTTT. This codes for CASSKADRGLKSEAFF. Full variable domain (outside the CDR3, taken from reference TRBV18 and TRBJ1-1): NAGVMQNPRHLVRRRGQEARLRCSPMKGHSHVYWYRQLPEEGLKFMVYLQKENIIDESGMPKERFSAEFPKEGPSILRIQQVVRGDSAAYFCASSKADRGLKSEAFFGQGTRLTVV.